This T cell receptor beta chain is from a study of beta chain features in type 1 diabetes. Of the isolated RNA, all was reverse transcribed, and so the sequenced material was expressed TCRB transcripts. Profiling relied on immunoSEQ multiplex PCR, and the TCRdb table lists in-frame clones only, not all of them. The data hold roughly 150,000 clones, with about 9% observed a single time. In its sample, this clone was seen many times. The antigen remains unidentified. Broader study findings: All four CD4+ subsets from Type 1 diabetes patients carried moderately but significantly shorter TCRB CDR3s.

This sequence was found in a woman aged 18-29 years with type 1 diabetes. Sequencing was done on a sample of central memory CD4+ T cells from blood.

The chain's CDR3 is CASSQDRNQPQHF. For the CDR3, the DNA is TGTGCCAGCAGCCAAGATCGGAATCAGCCCCAGCATTTT. This rearrangement joins TRBV4-2 to TRBJ1-5; D is undetermined. V lost 0 bases and J lost 4, with 4 bases in between. This CDR3 comprises 13 residues. The germline V gene encodes CDR1 LGHNA and CDR2 YNFKEQ.